This T cell receptor beta chain is from a study of T cell responses to AZD1222 COVID-19 vaccine. The assay was immunoSEQ multiplex PCR, and TCRdb's table has in-frame clones only and misses some. The sample has approximately 150,000 clones; about 91% are singletons. CDR1 SGHTA and CDR2 FQGTGA come from the germline V gene. The CDR3 length is 14 residues. V shed 5 bases and J shed 5 bases, with 15 bases lying between them. This chain uses TRBV7-3 with TRBJ1-2; D remains unclear. This receptor was identified in an adult in good health. The sample in question was peripheral blood, obtained on day 0 of AZD1222 vaccination. The CDR3 protein is CASSMGGPPYGYTF. CDR3 bases: TGTGCCAGCAGCATGGGAGGGCCCCCTTATGGCTACACCTTC.